A selection of T cell receptor beta chains follows, all from one sample in a study of cytomegalovirus exposure and HLA in healthy donors. The repertoire was sequenced with immunoSEQ multiplex PCR; TCRdb's copy has only in-frame clones and lacks some. Of about 78,000 clones listed, 90% to 97% were seen once; the top ten hold around 1.6%. Sequences were obtained from PBMCs. These receptors were taken from a man in his late teens or twenties in good health and CMV-seropositive. CDR3s include the opening cysteine and the closing phenylalanine or tryptophan. The order of the fields is J gene, clone size, V gene, D gene, CDR3 DNA, CDR3 protein. The D gene is left open where the match is weak. Only some rows state a clone size, as once, few, many or a class for expanded clones.

TRBJ2-3,.,TRBV10-2,TRBD2,TGCGCCAGCAGTGAAAGCGGGAGTAACACAGATACGCAGTATTTT,CASSESGSNTDTQYF
TRBJ2-3,.,TRBV4-1,TRBD2,TGCGCCAGCAGCCAAGAACTTCGGTTACGCCCGCGGGGGGGAACAGATACGCAGTATTTT,CASSQELRLRPRGGTDTQYF
TRBJ1-2,once,TRBV2,TRBD1,TGTGCCAGCAGTAGTAGACAGGGGGGTAACTATGGCTACACCTTC,CASSSRQGGNYGYTF
TRBJ2-1,.,TRBV6-1,.,TGTGCCAGCAGTGAATCTATCTCCTACAATGAGCAGTTCTTC,CASSESISYNEQFF
TRBJ1-2,.,TRBV7-9,TRBD1,TGTGCCAGCAGCTACCGACCGAGGACAGGGATCGGTGGCTACACCTTC,CASSYRPRTGIGGYTF
TRBJ2-7,.,TRBV7-9,TRBD1,TGTGCCAGCAGCCGGACAGGGGAAGAGCAGTACTTC,CASSRTGEEQYF
TRBJ2-5,.,TRBV28,.,TGTGCCAGCAGTTTCGAGGGGGGAGGGCCAAAGACCCAGTACTTC,CASSFEGGGPKTQYF
TRBJ2-1,.,TRBV4-1,.,TGCGCCAGCAGCCCAGGTGGGCCGATTGAGCAGTTCTTC,CASSPGGPIEQFF
TRBJ2-3,.,TRBV11-2,.,TGTGCCAGCAGCTTAGATACGAGAGATACGCAGTATTTT,CASSLDTRDTQYF
TRBJ1-4,few,TRBV6-1,.,TGTGCCAGCAGTGAAGAAGTGGGGGGGCAGATAACTAATGAAAAACTGTTTTTT,CASSEEVGGQITNEKLFF
TRBJ2-1,once,TRBV9,TRBD1,TGTGCCAGCAGCGCCCCCACAACAGGGGGCCCCTACAATGAGCAGTTCTTC,CASSAPTTGGPYNEQFF
TRBJ1-1,.,TRBV25-1,.,TGTGCCAGCAGTGCGGGGGGGAACACTGAAGCTTTCTTT,CASSAGGNTEAFF
TRBJ1-1,.,TRBV19,TRBD1,TGTGCCAGTAGTATAGGGGACAGGAACACTGAAGCTTTCTTT,CASSIGDRNTEAFF
TRBJ2-7,.,TRBV9,TRBD2,TGTGCCAGCAGCGTGGGGAGGGGTGGGGGCGAGCAGTACTTC,CASSVGRGGGEQYF
TRBJ1-1,once,TRBV29-1,.,TGCAGCGTTGAAACTACAGGGTCCACTGAAGCTTTCTTT,CSVETTGSTEAFF
TRBJ1-2,once,TRBV27,.,TGTGCCAGCAGTGGGGCAGGAGACGCAACTATCTATGGCTACACCTTC,CASSGAGDATIYGYTF
TRBJ2-1,.,TRBV6-1,TRBD2,TGTGCCAGCAGTTCAAGCGGGAGCGCCTTCAATGAGCAGTTCTTC,CASSSSGSAFNEQFF
TRBJ2-2,.,TRBV19,.,TGTGCCAGTAATCAGGGCCGGATTGCGGGGGAGCTGTTTTTT,CASNQGRIAGELFF
TRBJ1-3,.,TRBV6-1,.,TGTGCCAGCAGTGTGGGGGCCTCTGGAAACACCATATATTTT,CASSVGASGNTIYF